Below, 18 T cell receptor beta chains from the same sample are listed, as sequenced in a study of T cell repertoires in cytomegalovirus infection (dated by TCRdb to the late 2010s). Sequenced using an Illumina HiSeq 1500. The public reads were run again by TCRdb, first through fastp at Q25 and then through MiXCR, and only productive beta chains were kept. One record per CDR3 amino acid sequence lists the most common genes and DNA. This sample is represented by approximately 500,000 distinct CDR3 sequences; approximately 17% of them were singletons. Of the sample, under 30% falls within the top ten clones. Specimen: CD8+ T cells from PBMCs. These TCRs come from a human donor in good health (CMV status not recorded). Some clones in this sample may be carry-over from other donors' samples.

This clonotype was counted many times. The chain is built from TRBV6-6 and TRBJ2-1, with a tentative D call TRBD2 (5 bases). Germline CDR1 MNHNY, CDR2 SVGAGI (reference sequence). V lost 0 bases, J lost 8 bases, and 14 bases lay in between. The CDR3 is 15 residues long. CDR3: CASSYSGSLGDEQFF. The CDR3 nucleotides are TGTGCCAGCAGTTACTCGGGCTCCCTCGGGGATGAGCAGTTCTTC.

In the case of this clonotype: A read error may explain this, as a much larger clone is one base away. The chain uses TRBV11-2 and TRBJ2-3; D tentatively fits TRBD1 or TRBD2 (5 bases each). This CDR3 is built from 13 residues. The V and J ends lost 7 bases and 8 bases respectively, with 16 bases between them. Germline V gives CDR1 SGHAT, CDR2 FQNNGV. The CDR3 bases are TGTGCCAGCATCTATGGGGCTGGGGGTACGCAGTATTTT. Residues: CASIYGAGGTQYF.

A few counts support this clonotype. The chain is built from TRBV9 and TRBJ1-1; D not resolved. Germline CDR1 is SGDLS and CDR2 is YYNGEE. This CDR3 contains 15 residues. Trimming stripped 0 bases from V and 3 bases from J, with 12 bases between. The CDR3 coding sequence is TGTGCCAGCAGCGTAGGTGGCAGGACTCACACTGAAGCTTTCTTT. Residues: CASSVGGRTHTEAFF.

This clonotype was detected a few times. The genes are TRBV7-3 and TRBJ2-7; 8 bases match TRBD1. Germline CDR1 is SGHTA and CDR2 is FQGTGA. Trimming removed 6 bases from V and 3 bases from J; junction bases left unmatched: 7. This CDR3 has 14 amino acids. Here the CDR3 DNA reads TGTGCCAGCAGATGGACAGGGCATAACTACGAGCAGTACTTC. Translation: CASRWTGHNYEQYF. Drawing the rest from reference TRBV7-3 and TRBJ2-7, the complete variable domain is GAGVSQTPSNKVTEKGKYVELRCDPISGHTALYWYRQSLGQGPEFLIYFQGTGAADDSGLPNDRFFAVRPEGSVSTLKIQRTERGDSAVYLCASRWTGHNYEQYFGPGTRLTVT.

In its sample, this clonotype was seen many times. This chain links TRBV7-9 with TRBJ1-2; D may be TRBD1 (6 bases). Germline-derived CDR1 and CDR2 are SEHNR and FQNEAQ (reference sequence). This CDR3 comprises 15 residues. V was shortened by 10 bases and J by 7 bases, with 25 bases between the two germline ends. The CDR3 DNA reads TGTGCCACCGCGGGGTCGGGCTTCGGGGGCCGTGGCTACACCTTC. This codes for CATAGSGFGGRGYTF.

The CDR3 sequence: CASSPEGAGFPYEQYF. As DNA, the CDR3 is TGTGCCAGCAGCCCCGAGGGGGCAGGGTTCCCCTACGAGCAGTACTTC. The chain combines TRBV11-2 with TRBJ2-7; TRBD1 agrees at 7 bases. V trimming: 5 bases; J trimming: 2 bases; junction bases outside the gene matches: 12. CDR3 length: 16 residues. Germline values: CDR1 SGHAT, CDR2 FQNNGV.

This clonotype was observed at least ten times. This chain links TRBV10-3 with TRBJ2-5, with 9 nucleotides matching TRBD2. Germline lookup yields CDR1 ENHRY and CDR2 SYGVKD. Unmatched junction bases numbered 7, after V lost 6 bases and J lost 5 bases. The CDR3 has 14 amino acids. As DNA, the CDR3 is TGTGCCATCAGGCCTGCGGGGGGGGATGAGACCCAGTACTTC. Protein: CAIRPAGGDETQYF.

This clonotype was recorded many times. The chain has TRBV6-1 and TRBJ2-2; 10 bases align to TRBD2. The CDR3 is 15 amino acids. With V trimmed by 1 base and J by 5 bases, 1 base remained unmatched. The germline gives CDR1 MNHNS, CDR2 SASEGT. CDR3 DNA sequence: TGTGCCAGCAGTGAAGAGCGGGAGGGGACCGGGGAGCTGTTTTTT. Translating gives CASSEEREGTGELFF.

This clonotype was seen many times. The rearrangement links TRBV11-2 to TRBJ1-4; D is unclear. The length of the CDR3 is 13 residues. Germline V gene sequence: CDR1 SGHAT, CDR2 FQNNGV. V was cut by 1 base and J by 6 bases, with 6 bases left in between. CDR3 amino acids: CASSLARDEKLFF. In DNA form, the CDR3 reads TGTGCCAGCAGCTTAGCTCGCGATGAAAAACTGTTTTTT.

This clonotype was seen a handful of times. V usage is TRBV4-1 and J usage is TRBJ1-5; TRBD1 is a possible D gene (6 bases). The CDR3 consists of 14 residues. CDR1 and CDR2 from the germline V gene are MGHRA and YSYEKL. V lost 3 bases and J 2 bases, leaving 8 bases between the germline ends. For the CDR3, the DNA is TGCGCCAGCAGCCAGAACAGGGGCAATCAGCCCCAGCATTTT. Translation gives CASSQNRGNQPQHF.

This clonotype was detected only a few times. Here the CDR3 reads CASSLGGQGVSPLHF. In DNA, the CDR3 is TGTGCCAGCAGCTTAGGAGGACAGGGGGTTTCACCCCTCCACTTT. The rearrangement joins TRBV11-2 to TRBJ1-6; 10 nucleotides line up with TRBD1. The CDR3 consists of 15 residues. With 1 base clipped from V and 9 bases from J, the junction kept 3 bases outside the gene matches. CDR1 SGHAT and CDR2 FQNNGV come from the germline V gene.

This clonotype is categorized as medium-sized. The V call is TRBV7-2, the J call TRBJ2-7; 8 nucleotides match TRBD1. V was pared by 0 bases and J by 2 bases, with 6 bases of the junction left unmatched. Germline CDR1 SGHTA, CDR2 FQGNSA. The CDR3 sequence is 16 residues long. The CDR3 nucleotides are TGTGCCAGCAGCTTAGCGAAGGACAGGGCTGCCTACGAGCAGTACTTC. It is translated as CASSLAKDRAAYEQYF. The full variable domain, with the rest looked up from reference TRBV7-2 and TRBJ2-7, is GAGVSQSPSNKVTEKGKDVELRCDPISGHTALYWYRQSLGQGLEFLIYFQGNSAPDKSGLPSDRFSAERTGGSVSTLTIQRTQQEDSAVYLCASSLAKDRAAYEQYFGPGTRLTVT.

V usage is TRBV27 and J usage is TRBJ2-1; D may match TRBD1 or TRBD2 (6 bases each). This CDR3 comprises 16 residues. Germline V gene data show CDR1 as MNHEY and CDR2 as SMNVEV (reference sequence). V was pared by 6 bases and J by 9 bases, with 24 bases between. This CDR3 is CASRTAGRGPHTEQFF. DNA of the CDR3: TGTGCCAGCAGAACAGCGGGCCGGGGGCCACATACTGAGCAGTTCTTC.

This clonotype was observed at least ten times. The CDR3 DNA sequence: TGTGCCAGCAGTTCGCCGTGGGCAGGGTTTTACGAGCAGTACTTC. It codes for CASSSPWAGFYEQYF. The chain couples TRBV28 to TRBJ2-7, with D tentatively TRBD1 (5 bases). The CDR3 covers 15 residues. Looked up from germline, CDR1 is MDHEN and CDR2 is SYDVKM. V was trimmed by 4 bases and J by 4 bases, leaving 17 bases between them.

This clonotype was observed a few times. This chain uses TRBV6-5 with TRBJ2-1; the match to TRBD2 covers 14 bases. V gave up 6 bases and J gave up 7 bases; unmatched junction bases: 8. CDR1 and CDR2 (germline): MNHEY, SVGAGI. The CDR3 has 16 amino acids. The CDR3 here is CASSQGLAGGWNEQFF. As DNA, the CDR3 is TGTGCCAGCAGCCAAGGACTAGCGGGAGGATGGAATGAGCAGTTCTTC.

This clonotype was seen a few times. The conserved phenylalanine or tryptophan is not found at the CDR3 terminus, so this likely reflects a read error. The J gene is TRBJ2-1, the V gene TRBV11-1, with 10 bases fitting TRBD1. With V trimmed by 9 bases and J by 7 bases, 12 bases remained unmatched. The CDR3 spans 15 residues. The germline V gene has CDR1 SGHAT and CDR2 FQDESV (reference sequence). CDR3 region: CASLGGDRGSNEQFL. Here the CDR3 DNA reads TGTGCCAGTCTCGGGGGGGACAGGGGTTCAAATGAGCAGTTCTTA.

The genes are TRBV6-1 and TRBJ2-1, with TRBD1 matching over 9 bases. The V and J ends lost 6 bases and 8 bases, in that order; junction bases with no gene match: 5. This CDR3 has 13 residues. Germline values: CDR1 MNHNS, CDR2 SASEGT. The CDR3 here is CASRQTGGDEQFF. CDR3 in DNA: TGTGCCAGCAGACAGACAGGGGGTGATGAGCAGTTCTTC.

This chain joins TRBV4-1 and TRBJ1-1, with D hard to call. CDR1 is MGHRA, CDR2 YSYEKL, per germline. V lost 0 bases, J lost 6 bases, and 14 bases lay in between. This CDR3 has 15 residues. The CDR3 DNA sequence: TGCGCCAGCAGCCAAGATCGTGACCGCTCCCCTGAAGCTTTCTTT. Translated, it gives CASSQDRDRSPEAFF.